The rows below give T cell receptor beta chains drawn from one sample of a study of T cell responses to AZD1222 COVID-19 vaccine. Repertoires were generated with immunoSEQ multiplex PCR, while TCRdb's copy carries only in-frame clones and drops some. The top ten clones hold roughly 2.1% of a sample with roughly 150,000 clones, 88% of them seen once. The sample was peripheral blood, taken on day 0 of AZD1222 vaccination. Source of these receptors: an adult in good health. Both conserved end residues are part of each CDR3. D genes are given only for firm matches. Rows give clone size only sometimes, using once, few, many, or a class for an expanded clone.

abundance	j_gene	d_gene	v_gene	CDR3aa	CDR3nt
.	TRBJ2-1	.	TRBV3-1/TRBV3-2	CASSQYYSGGEQFF	TGTGCCAGCAGCCAATACTACTCTGGGGGTGAGCAGTTCTTC
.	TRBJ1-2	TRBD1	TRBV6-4	CASSDSGTGTYGYTF	TGTGCCAGCAGTGACTCAGGGACAGGTACCTATGGCTACACCTTC
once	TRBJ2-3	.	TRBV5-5	CASSLIPGSPLDTQYF	TGTGCCAGCAGCTTGATACCGGGATCTCCACTAGATACGCAGTATTTT
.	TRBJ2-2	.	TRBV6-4	CASLADTGELFF	TGTGCCAGCTTGGCGGACACCGGGGAGCTGTTTTTT
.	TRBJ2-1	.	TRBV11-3	CASIIGTNNEQFF	TGTGCCAGCATTATAGGGACCAACAATGAGCAGTTCTTC
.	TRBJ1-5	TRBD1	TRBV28	CASSLRQGARGNQPQHF	TGTGCCAGCAGTCTCCGACAGGGGGCCCGTGGCAATCAGCCCCAGCATTTT
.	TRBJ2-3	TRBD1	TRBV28	CASRKAGGARKDTQYF	TGTGCCAGCAGAAAAGCAGGGGGCGCTAGGAAAGATACGCAGTATTTT
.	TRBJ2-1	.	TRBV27	CASSFQGGYNEQFF	TGTGCCAGCAGTTTCCAGGGGGGGTACAATGAGCAGTTCTTC
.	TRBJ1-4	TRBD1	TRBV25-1	CASSEWTGQGEKLFF	TGTGCCAGCAGTGAATGGACAGGGCAGGGGGAAAAACTGTTTTTT
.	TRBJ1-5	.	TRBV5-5	CASSLDGKQAQHF	TGTGCCAGCAGCCTGGACGGGAAACAGGCCCAGCATTTT
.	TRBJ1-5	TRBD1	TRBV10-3	CAISVQGDQPQHF	TGTGCCATCAGTGTTCAGGGGGATCAGCCCCAGCATTTT
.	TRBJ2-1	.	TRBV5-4	CASSMGLDRGEQFF	TGTGCCAGCAGCATGGGACTCGATCGCGGTGAGCAGTTCTTC
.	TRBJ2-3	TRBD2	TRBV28	CASTPVRGSSSTDTQYF	TGTGCCAGCACCCCTGTCCGCGGGAGCAGTAGCACAGATACGCAGTATTTT
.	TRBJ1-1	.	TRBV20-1	CSASHDREAFF	TGCAGTGCTAGTCACGACAGGGAAGCTTTCTTT
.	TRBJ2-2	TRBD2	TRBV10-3	CAISDPRTTSAGTGELFF	TGTGCCATCAGTGACCCCCGGACTACTAGCGCGGGCACCGGGGAGCTGTTTTTT
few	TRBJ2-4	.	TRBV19	CASSISTGIQYF	TGTGCCAGTAGTATATCGACAGGCATTCAGTACTTC
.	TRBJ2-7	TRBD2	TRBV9	CASSVGEGSGPYEQYF	TGTGCCAGCAGCGTAGGGGAGGGGAGCGGTCCCTACGAGCAGTACTTC
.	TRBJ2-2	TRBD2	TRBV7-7	CASSLSSGSTGELFF	TGTGCTAGCAGCTTGTCTAGCGGGAGTACCGGGGAGCTGTTTTTT
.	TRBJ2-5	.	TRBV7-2	CASTLNPPQETQYF	TGTGCCAGCACCCTAAATCCCCCCCAAGAGACCCAGTACTTC
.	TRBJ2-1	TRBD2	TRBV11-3	CASSQRSGTSGRQFF	TGTGCCAGCAGCCAAAGGTCCGGGACTAGCGGACGGCAGTTCTTC
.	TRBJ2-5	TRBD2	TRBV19	CASSGLVGTQYF	TGTGCCAGTAGTGGACTAGTCGGGACCCAGTACTTC
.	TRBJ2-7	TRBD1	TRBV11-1	CASSDRTGDLYEQYF	TGTGCCAGCAGCGACCGGACAGGGGACCTCTACGAGCAGTACTTC
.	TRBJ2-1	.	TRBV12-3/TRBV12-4	CASSLGRGNEQFF	TGTGCCAGCAGCTTGGGCAGGGGAAATGAGCAGTTCTTC
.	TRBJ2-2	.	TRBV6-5	CASSRGRLGTGELFF	TGTGCCAGCAGCCGGGGACGTTTGGGGACCGGGGAGCTGTTTTTT
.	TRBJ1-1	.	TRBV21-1	CASSIRQIHPLRGF	TGTGCCAGCAGCATCCGACAGATTCACCCCTTACGAGGCTTT
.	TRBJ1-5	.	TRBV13	CASSLGGMKPQHF	TGTGCCAGCAGCTTAGGGGGGATGAAGCCCCAGCATTTT
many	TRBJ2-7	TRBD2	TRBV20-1	CSASPGTSGRNEQYF	TGCAGTGCTAGTCCCGGGACTAGCGGGAGGAACGAGCAGTACTTC